The 27 T cell receptor beta chains presented below share a single source sample, sequenced in a study of blood T cell repertoires in COVID-19. The method was immunoSEQ multiplex PCR; TCRdb's version includes in-frame clones alone and lacks a portion of them. The profile shows 150,000 to 200,000 clones, 82% of them singletons. The sequencing input was peripheral blood. Receptors originate from a human donor with acute or convalescent COVID-19. The donor label of this sample is uncertain.

The chain combines TRBV9 with TRBJ2-3; D is perhaps TRBD1 (6 bases). The CDR3 is 19 residues long. Germline V CDR1 and CDR2: SGDLS, YYNGEE. V shed 0 bases and J shed 4 bases, with 24 bases lying between them. The CDR3: CASSVAHFGGGRGADTQYF. As DNA, the CDR3 is TGTGCCAGCAGCGTAGCCCACTTTGGGGGCGGCAGGGGAGCAGATACGCAGTATTTT.

The chain carries TRBV30 and TRBJ2-5, with 11 bases aligning to TRBD2. The germline V gene encodes CDR1 GTSNPN and CDR2 SVGIG (reference sequence). The ends lost 3 bases at V and 5 bases at J; junction bases unmatched: 8. CDR3 length: 15 residues. Here the CDR3 DNA reads TGTGCCTGGAGCTTCCCTAGCGGGAGGAGGGAGACCCAGTACTTC. It codes for CAWSFPSGRRETQYF.

The chain uses TRBV7-8 and TRBJ1-5; no clear D gene. CDR3 size: 16 residues. The germline V gene encodes CDR1 SGHVS and CDR2 FQNEAQ. V lost 1 base to trimming and J lost 4 bases, with 14 bases between them. The DNA of the CDR3 is TGTGCCAGCAGCTTAGGGAGGTCCCTGGGGAATCAGCCCCAGCATTTT. This gives the protein CASSLGRSLGNQPQHF.

This clone was seen repeatedly, ten times or more. CDR3 DNA sequence: TGCGCCTGCACAGGGGGCCTTGAAAAACTGTTTTTT. It yields the protein CACTGGLEKLFF. The chain has TRBV10-2 and TRBJ1-4; 9 bases are shared with TRBD1. Trimming took 11 bases from V and 7 from J; bases not matched to a gene: 5. Germline loops: CDR1 WSHSY, CDR2 SAAADI. This CDR3 is built from 12 residues.

The chain uses TRBV6-5 and TRBJ1-6; TRBD1 matches at 8 bases. This CDR3 contains 14 residues. V lost 6 bases to trimming and J lost 5 bases; unmatched junction nucleotides: 3. The V gene's germline CDR1 is MNHEY and CDR2 SVGAGI. CDR3 DNA: TGTGCCAGCAGCGGGACAGGCAATAATTCACCCCTCCACTTT. It translates to CASSGTGNNSPLHF.

The V call is TRBV14, the J call TRBJ2-3; possible D gene TRBD2, 5 bases. CDR1 SGHDN and CDR2 FVKESK come from the germline V gene. The CDR3 runs 12 residues. Trimming stripped 2 bases from V and 10 bases from J, with 10 bases between. The CDR3: CASSQRERAQYF. The DNA of the CDR3 is TGTGCCAGCAGCCAAAGAGAGAGGGCGCAGTATTTT.

V is TRBV27 and J is TRBJ2-3; a weak D match, TRBD2 (6 bases). The CDR3 consists of 22 residues. V lost 6 bases and J 2 bases, leaving 36 bases between the germline ends. Germline loops: CDR1 MNHEY, CDR2 SMNVEV (reference sequence). The CDR3 is CASSNTLSVGPRGRSVTDTQYF. The CDR3 DNA follows: TGTGCCAGCAGCAACACCCTCTCTGTTGGACCGAGAGGGAGGTCGGTCACAGATACGCAGTATTTT.

The chain carries TRBV6-5 and TRBJ2-1; 11 bases fit TRBD2. Germline V gives CDR1 MNHEY, CDR2 SVGAGI. The CDR3 has 14 amino acids. CDR3 bases: TGTGCTCTGATGACTAGCGGGATAGTAAATGAGCAGTTCTTC. Translation: CALMTSGIVNEQFF.

This clone was counted a few times. V and J are TRBV28 and TRBJ1-6, with D tentatively TRBD1 (6 bases). Germline CDR1 MDHEN, CDR2 SYDVKM. V lost 6 bases to trimming and J lost 7 bases, with 22 bases between them. CDR3 length: 17 residues. CDR3 amino acids: CASSSPGAGFGNSPLHF. In DNA, the CDR3 is TGTGCCAGCAGCTCCCCAGGGGCAGGCTTCGGCAATTCACCCCTCCACTTT.

The sample holds a few counts of this clone. The V call is TRBV7-9, the J call TRBJ1-2; D might be TRBD1 (5 bases). V was pared by 0 bases and J by 4 bases, with 9 bases between. Germline V lookup: CDR1 SEHNR, CDR2 FQNEAQ (reference sequence). The CDR3 runs to 14 residues. The CDR3 nucleotides are TGTGCCAGCAGCTTAGCCGGGACTCCCTATGGCTACACCTTC. It codes for CASSLAGTPYGYTF.

The chain recombines TRBV6-4 with TRBJ1-2; D uncertain. Germline loops: CDR1 MRHNA, CDR2 SNTAGT. The CDR3 sequence is 13 residues long. The V end lost 4 bases, the J end lost 5 bases, and 11 bases lay between the germline ends. The CDR3 reads CASSASGGYGYTF. The DNA for the CDR3 is TGTGCCAGCAGTGCGTCAGGAGGATATGGCTACACCTTC.

This rearrangement joins TRBV7-9 to TRBJ2-2; 7 bases line up with TRBD1. CDR1 and CDR2 from the germline V gene are SEHNR and FQNEAQ (reference sequence). Losses at the gene ends were 5 bases for V and 1 base for J; bases not matched to a gene: 7. The CDR3 has 16 amino acids. CDR3 protein: CASSPWTGQNTGELFF. For the CDR3, the DNA is TGTGCCAGCAGCCCTTGGACAGGACAGAACACCGGGGAGCTGTTTTTT.

V gene TRBV19 combines with J gene TRBJ2-3; TRBD2 agrees at 11 bases. The CDR3 length is 16 residues. The junction had 13 bases not matched to a gene; V was cut back by 10 bases and J by 4 bases. Germline assignment: CDR1 LNHDA and CDR2 SQIVND (reference sequence). The CDR3, as DNA: TGTGCCACTGGACTAGCGGGCACTACCGCAGCAGATACGCAGTATTTT. Amino acids: CATGLAGTTAADTQYF.

V and J are TRBV7-3 and TRBJ1-1, with 7 bases lining up with TRBD1. CDR1 SGHTA and CDR2 FQGTGA come from the germline V gene. The CDR3 loop spans 13 amino acids. After removal of 6 bases from V and 1 base from J, the junction contained 2 bases not matched to a gene. The CDR3 DNA follows: TGTGCCAGCAGTCGACAGGGGAACACTGAAGCTTTCTTT. This codes for CASSRQGNTEAFF.

V usage is TRBV7-2 and J usage is TRBJ1-2; D is perhaps TRBD1 (5 bases). Germline V lookup: CDR1 SGHTA, CDR2 FQGNSA. The V end lost 4 bases, the J end lost 7 bases, and 13 bases lay between the germline ends. The CDR3 extends over 13 amino acids. DNA for the CDR3: TGTGCCAGCAGCTCGTGGGGCGACGGTGGCTACACCTTC. It translates to CASSSWGDGGYTF.

The count of this clone is one. Here the CDR3 reads CASSLGTSNTGELFF. Written as DNA, the CDR3 is TGTGCCAGCAGCTTGGGAACATCTAACACCGGGGAGCTGTTTTTT. The rearrangement uses TRBV5-8 and TRBJ2-2; D gene uncertain. Germline CDR1 SGHTS, CDR2 YDEGEE. This CDR3 region has 15 residues. Deletions cut 0 bases from V and 2 bases from J, with 8 bases between.

The chain is built from TRBV18 and TRBJ2-3; 11 bases are shared with TRBD2. Unmatched junction bases numbered 16, after V lost 5 bases and J lost 3 bases. This CDR3 has 19 amino acids. Per germline, CDR1 KGHSH and CDR2 LQKENI. The CDR3 reads CASSSTLDPGTSGTDTQYF. CDR3 DNA sequence: TGTGCCAGCTCATCCACACTTGACCCCGGGACTAGCGGAACAGATACGCAGTATTTT.

The chain has TRBV6-2 or TRBV6-3 and TRBJ2-4; possibly TRBD1 for D (5 bases). The CDR3 spans 13 residues. Germline CDR1 reads MNHEY; CDR2 reads SVGEGT. V lost 5 bases and J 6 bases, leaving 11 bases between the germline ends. CDR3 DNA: TGTGCCAGCAGTCAGGGTCACTCAAACATTCAGTACTTC. Residues: CASSQGHSNIQYF.

This clone was observed a single time. J is TRBJ2-3 and V is TRBV10-3; TRBD2 matches 13 bases. Germline-derived CDR1 and CDR2 are ENHRY and SYGVKD. The CDR3 totals 17 residues. J gave up 3 bases and V 10 bases, and 13 bases lay outside the gene matches. The CDR3 region is CASQARTSGSSTDTQYF. The CDR3, as DNA: TGTGCCAGCCAGGCCCGGACTAGCGGGAGTTCGACAGATACGCAGTATTTT.

The gene calls are TRBV4-2 and TRBJ2-1; 7 bases line up with TRBD1. Germline lookup yields CDR1 LGHNA and CDR2 YNFKEQ. CDR3 length equals 14 residues. J gave up 3 bases and V 4 bases, and 3 bases lay outside the gene matches. This chain's CDR3 is CASSLTGDYNEQFF. CDR3 DNA: TGTGCCAGCAGCCTCACAGGGGACTACAATGAGCAGTTCTTC.

A word on this clone: The identical CDR3 is also encoded by other nucleotide sequences in the sample. V usage is TRBV6-5 and J usage is TRBJ2-7; possibly TRBD2 for D (6 bases). V shed 2 bases and J shed 2 bases, with 10 bases lying between them. Germline loops: CDR1 MNHEY, CDR2 SVGAGI. The CDR3 spans 14 residues. The CDR3 DNA follows: TGTGCCAGCAGTTACGGCAGGGAGGCCTACGAGCAGTACTTC. Its translation is CASSYGREAYEQYF.

This chain joins TRBV5-1 and TRBJ2-7; 7 bases are a match to TRBD1. Germline trimming cut 4 bases from V and 5 bases from J; bases unmatched to any gene: 3. The CDR3 is 12 residues long. From germline, CDR1 is SGHRS and CDR2 YFSETQ. Here the CDR3 reads CASSKTGDEQYF. CDR3 nucleotides: TGCGCCAGCAGCAAAACAGGGGACGAGCAGTACTTC.

This clone was seen more than once but under ten times. CDR3 DNA: TGTGCCAGCAGAACGGGACTAGCGGGGGCCAATGAGCAGTTCTTC. Protein: CASRTGLAGANEQFF. The rearrangement joins TRBV6-5 to TRBJ2-1, with TRBD2 identical over 14 bases. CDR1 and CDR2 from the germline V gene are MNHEY and SVGAGI. CDR3 length: 15 amino acids. V lost 6 bases, J lost 6 bases, and 4 bases stayed unmatched.

Notes on this clone: Other DNA sequences in this sample translate to the same CDR3. V is TRBV20-1 and J is TRBJ1-1, with D uncertain. Germline values: CDR1 DFQATT, CDR2 SNEGSKA (reference sequence). The CDR3 contains 14 residues. V dropped 6 bases and J dropped 1 base, with 15 bases sitting between them. The CDR3 nucleotides are TGCAGTGCAAGTGGGAGGCAGGCGAACACTGAAGCTTTCTTT. It yields the protein CSASGRQANTEAFF.

This clone turned up a few times. V and J are TRBV30 and TRBJ2-7; TRBD1 matches 7 bases. This CDR3 is built from 13 residues. V lost 4 bases to trimming and J lost 3 bases; unmatched junction nucleotides: 6. CDR1 GTSNPN and CDR2 SVGIG come from the germline V gene (reference sequence). CDR3 in amino acids: CAWTSQGVYEQYF. The CDR3 DNA reads as TGTGCCTGGACCTCTCAGGGGGTCTACGAGCAGTACTTC.

This chain uses TRBV5-5 with TRBJ1-2; 11 bases map to TRBD1. The junction had 4 bases not matched to a gene; V was cut back by 4 bases and J by 5 bases. CDR1 is SGHKS and CDR2 is YYEKEE in the germline V gene (reference sequence). The CDR3 sequence is 14 residues long. CDR3 amino acids: CASSGDRGEYGYTF. The DNA for the CDR3 is TGTGCCAGCAGCGGGGACAGGGGGGAATATGGCTACACCTTC. Full variable domain (remainder filled in from reference TRBV5-5 and TRBJ1-2): DAGVTQSPTHLIKTRGQQVTLRCSPISGHKSVSWYQQVLGQGPQFIFQYYEKEERGRGNFPDRFSARQFPNYSSELNVNALLLGDSALYLCASSGDRGEYGYTFGSGTRLTVV.

Points on this clone: Other DNA sequences in the sample encode the same CDR3. V gene TRBV19 combines with J gene TRBJ1-6, with a weak D call TRBD1 (5 bases). This CDR3 comprises 13 residues. The germline V gene encodes CDR1 LNHDA and CDR2 SQIVND (reference sequence). The ends were cut back, 4 bases at V and 7 bases at J, with 8 bases in the middle. The CDR3 DNA reads TGTGCCAGTAGTACCACAGGAAATTCACCCCTCCACTTT. This codes for CASSTTGNSPLHF.